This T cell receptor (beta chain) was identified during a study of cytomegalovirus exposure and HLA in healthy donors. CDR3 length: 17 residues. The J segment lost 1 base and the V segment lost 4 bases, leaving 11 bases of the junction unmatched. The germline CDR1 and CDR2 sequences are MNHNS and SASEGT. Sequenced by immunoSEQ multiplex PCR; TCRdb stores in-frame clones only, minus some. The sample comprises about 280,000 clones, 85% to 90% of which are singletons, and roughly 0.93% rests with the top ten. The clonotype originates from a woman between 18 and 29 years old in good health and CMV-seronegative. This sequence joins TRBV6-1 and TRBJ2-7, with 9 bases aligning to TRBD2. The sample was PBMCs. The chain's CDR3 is CASSGLGGRAWSYEQYF. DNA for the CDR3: TGTGCCAGCAGTGGTTTAGGCGGGAGGGCCTGGTCCTACGAGCAGTACTTC.